A selection of T cell receptor beta chains follows, all from one sample in a study of blood T cell repertoires in COVID-19. Some clones are missing from TCRdb's copy, which holds only in-frame ones; the method was immunoSEQ multiplex PCR. The sample contains approximately 74,000 clones, roughly 79% of which appear only once. The sequencing sample was made of peripheral blood. All receptors derive from a human donor in a cohort sampled during active COVID-19. The CDR3 runs from the conserved cysteine through the conserved F or W. The D gene is left open where the match is weak. For some rows the clone size is stated as once, few or many, or as a class when expanded; others skip it.

J | D | V | size | CDR3 | DNA
TRBJ2-7 | NA | TRBV9 | once | CASSVGDRGIHEQYF | TGTGCCAGCAGCGTGGGGGACCGGGGGATCCACGAGCAGTACTTC
TRBJ2-1 | TRBD2 | TRBV6-1 | NA | CASSERGGLYNEQFF | TGTGCCAGCAGTGAACGGGGGGGCTTGTACAATGAGCAGTTCTTC
TRBJ1-4 | NA | TRBV28 | few | CASEGGREKLFF | TGTGCCAGCGAGGGGGGGCGGGAAAAACTGTTTTTT
TRBJ2-7 | NA | TRBV19 | NA | CASSISRSTYEQYF | TGTGCCAGTAGTATATCCCGGAGTACCTACGAGCAGTACTTC
TRBJ1-1 | TRBD1 | TRBV18 | NA | CASSPSQGATEAFF | TGTGCCAGCTCCCCCTCCCAGGGGGCCACTGAAGCTTTCTTT
TRBJ2-1 | TRBD1 | TRBV27 | NA | CASSSGTVYNEQFF | TGTGCCAGCAGTTCCGGGACAGTCTACAATGAGCAGTTCTTC
TRBJ2-3 | NA | TRBV4-1 | NA | CASSVEISTDTQYF | TGCGCCAGCAGCGTGGAGATCAGCACAGATACGCAGTATTTT
TRBJ1-6 | TRBD1 | TRBV18 | few | CASSPSQGESSPLHF | TGTGCCAGCTCACCATCCCAGGGGGAGTCTTCACCCCTCCACTTT
TRBJ1-1 | NA | TRBV5-1 | NA | CASSLEGQNTEAFF | TGCGCCAGCAGCTTGGAGGGACAGAACACTGAAGCTTTCTTT
TRBJ2-7 | TRBD1 | TRBV5-1 | many | CASRGTGVYEQYF | TGCGCCAGCAGGGGGACAGGGGTCTACGAGCAGTACTTC
TRBJ2-3 | NA | TRBV5-1 | NA | CASSPRAATDTQYF | TGCGCCAGCAGCCCGCGGGCGGCCACAGATACGCAGTATTTT
TRBJ1-1 | NA | TRBV6-6 | few | CASSSGGLNTEAFF | TGTGCCAGCAGTTCCGGGGGGCTAAACACTGAAGCTTTCTTT
TRBJ2-1 | TRBD2 | TRBV7-9 | NA | CASSSTLAGASYNEQFF | TGTGCCAGCAGCTCTACTTTAGCGGGGGCATCCTACAATGAGCAGTTCTTC
TRBJ2-1 | TRBD2 | TRBV2 | NA | CASSVTSGRNDNEQFF | TGTGCCAGCAGTGTAACTAGCGGGCGGAACGACAATGAGCAGTTCTTC
TRBJ2-7 | TRBD1 | TRBV10-3 | NA | CAISDPGQGYYEQYF | TGTGCCATCAGTGACCCGGGACAGGGATACTACGAGCAGTACTTC
TRBJ1-5 | TRBD1 | TRBV6-6 | NA | CASSLQGASNQPQHF | TGTGCCAGCAGTTTACAGGGGGCGAGCAATCAGCCCCAGCATTTT
TRBJ1-2 | NA | TRBV7-6 | few | CASSRTTNYGYTF | TGTGCCAGCAGCCGAACAACTAACTATGGCTACACCTTC
TRBJ2-2 | TRBD1 | TRBV10-3 | NA | CAISESSGQGNTGELFF | TGTGCCATCAGTGAGTCAAGCGGACAGGGTAACACCGGGGAGCTGTTTTTT
TRBJ2-5 | NA | TRBV3-1/TRBV3-2 | NA | CASSAGVQETQYF | TGTGCCAGCAGCGCCGGGGTCCAAGAGACCCAGTACTTC
TRBJ2-6 | NA | TRBV24-1 | NA | CATSAGVSGANVLTF | TGTGCCACCAGTGCCGGGGTCTCTGGGGCCAACGTCCTGACTTTC
TRBJ2-3 | TRBD2 | TRBV4-1 | NA | CASSQDLGSGRADTQYF | TGCGCCAGCAGCCAAGATCTGGGTAGCGGGAGAGCAGATACGCAGTATTTT
TRBJ2-1 | TRBD2 | TRBV28 | many | CASSETSGRGNEQFF | TGTGCCAGCAGCGAGACTAGCGGGAGAGGCAATGAGCAGTTCTTC
TRBJ2-1 | TRBD2 | TRBV27 | NA | CASSAPGLAFHEQFF | TGTGCCAGCAGCGCCCCGGGACTAGCTTTCCATGAGCAGTTCTTC
TRBJ2-7 | TRBD2 | TRBV20-1 | NA | CSAAQRGEQIF | TGCAGTGCCGCCCAGCGGGGGGAACAAATCTTC
TRBJ2-7 | TRBD1 | TRBV6-5 | few | CASSSGTGDAYEQYF | TGTGCCAGCAGTTCCGGGACAGGGGACGCCTACGAGCAGTACTTC
TRBJ1-5 | TRBD1 | TRBV7-2 | NA | CASSARTGVGNQPQHF | TGTGCCAGCAGCGCTAGGACAGGGGTAGGCAATCAGCCCCAGCATTTT
TRBJ2-3 | TRBD2 | TRBV28 | NA | CASSYGLAANTDTQYF | TGTGCCAGCAGTTACGGACTAGCGGCTAACACAGATACGCAGTATTTT
TRBJ1-1 | TRBD1 | TRBV19 | once | CASSMLGQGIMNTEAFF | TGTGCCAGTAGTATGCTGGGACAGGGTATTATGAACACTGAAGCTTTCTTT
TRBJ2-1 | NA | TRBV6-4 | NA | CASSDTRQGHYNEQFF | TGTGCCAGCAGTGATACGAGGCAGGGCCACTACAATGAGCAGTTCTTC
TRBJ2-3 | TRBD2 | TRBV5-4 | NA | CASSRASGLAGTDTQYF | TGTGCCAGCAGCCGGGCTTCTGGACTAGCGGGTACAGATACGCAGTATTTT
TRBJ2-1 | TRBD2 | TRBV13 | NA | CASTIRAGGGNEQFF | TGTGCCAGCACGATACGAGCGGGAGGGGGAAATGAGCAGTTCTTC
TRBJ1-6 | TRBD1 | TRBV7-9 | NA | CASSWGQVNSPLHF | TGTGCCAGCAGCTGGGGACAGGTTAATTCACCCCTCCACTTT
TRBJ2-3 | NA | TRBV6-4 | NA | CARAPGISDTQYF | TGTGCCAGAGCACCGGGGATTTCAGATACGCAGTATTTT
TRBJ2-7 | TRBD1 | TRBV7-8 | NA | CASSRPGTGGNEQYF | TGTGCCAGCAGCCGCCCCGGGACAGGGGGCAACGAGCAGTACTTC
TRBJ2-5 | NA | TRBV11-3 | once | CASSLGRQGGETQYF | TGTGCCAGCAGCTTAGGTAGACAGGGAGGCGAGACCCAGTACTTC
TRBJ1-1 | NA | TRBV19 | NA | CASSRRPDTEAFF | TGTGCCAGTAGTCGCAGGCCTGACACTGAAGCTTTCTTT
TRBJ1-5 | NA | TRBV3-1/TRBV3-2 | NA | CASSQDARAQPQHF | TGTGCCAGCAGCCAAGACGCCAGGGCTCAGCCCCAGCATTTT
TRBJ1-2 | TRBD1 | TRBV24-1 | NA | CATSDLRGMDRGRDYGYTF | TGTGCCACCAGTGATTTAAGGGGAATGGACAGGGGGCGCGACTATGGCTACACCTTC
TRBJ1-3 | TRBD1 | TRBV2 | NA | CASSPDRVGGNTIYF | TGTGCCAGCAGTCCGGACAGGGTTGGTGGAAACACCATATATTTT
TRBJ2-1 | TRBD2 | TRBV9 | NA | CASSATSGGYNEQFF | TGTGCCAGCAGCGCCACTAGCGGGGGTTACAATGAGCAGTTCTTC
TRBJ1-6 | TRBD1 | TRBV6-5 | NA | CASSPRDRGNSPLHF | TGTGCCAGCAGCCCGAGGGACAGGGGGAATTCACCCCTCCACTTT
TRBJ1-2 | TRBD1 | TRBV19 | NA | CASSVDREYGYTF | TGTGCCAGTAGTGTGGACAGGGAGTATGGCTACACCTTC
TRBJ2-3 | TRBD1 | TRBV2 | NA | CASTRNQGASTDTQYF | TGTGCCAGCACCCGAAACCAGGGGGCAAGTACAGATACGCAGTATTTT
TRBJ2-3 | TRBD1 | TRBV7-2 | NA | CASSPWTGASTDTQYF | TGTGCCAGCAGCCCTTGGACAGGGGCAAGCACAGATACGCAGTATTTT
TRBJ2-7 | TRBD1 | TRBV15 | NA | CATSRVGTGFEQYF | TGTGCCACCAGCAGAGTAGGGACAGGGTTTGAGCAGTACTTC
TRBJ1-5 | TRBD1 | TRBV5-8 | NA | CASSLQGDGSNQPQHF | TGTGCCAGCAGCTTACAGGGGGATGGGAGCAATCAGCCCCAGCATTTT